The clone carrying this T cell receptor (beta chain) showed up just a few times. CDR1 DFQATT and CDR2 SNEGSKA come from the germline V gene (reference sequence). There are 13 residues in the CDR3. The ends lost 4 bases at V and 5 bases at J; junction bases unmatched: 6. The data were obtained in a study of identical twins. Template switching supplied a universal primer site; unique molecular identifiers were carried on the cDNA. TCRdb re-derived calls from the 5' RACE reads in MiXCR, one entry per CDR3 protein. This sample yields 500,000 or so distinct CDR3 sequences, of which approximately 15% are seen a single time; roughly 0.56% belongs to the top ten. These records were also assigned to another study, of yellow fever vaccine responses in identical twins. In that study: Twins' vaccine T cell response reportedly gave the appearance of partial convergence and partial personalization.

The V and J genes are TRBV20-1 and TRBJ2-5; 8 bases line up with TRBD1. The source of this sequence is a woman aged 18-35 years in good health. Specimen: CD4+ T cells sorted from blood. DNA for the CDR3: TGCAGTGCTAATACAGGGGGTGGGGAGACCCAGTACTTC. Its translation: CSANTGGGETQYF.